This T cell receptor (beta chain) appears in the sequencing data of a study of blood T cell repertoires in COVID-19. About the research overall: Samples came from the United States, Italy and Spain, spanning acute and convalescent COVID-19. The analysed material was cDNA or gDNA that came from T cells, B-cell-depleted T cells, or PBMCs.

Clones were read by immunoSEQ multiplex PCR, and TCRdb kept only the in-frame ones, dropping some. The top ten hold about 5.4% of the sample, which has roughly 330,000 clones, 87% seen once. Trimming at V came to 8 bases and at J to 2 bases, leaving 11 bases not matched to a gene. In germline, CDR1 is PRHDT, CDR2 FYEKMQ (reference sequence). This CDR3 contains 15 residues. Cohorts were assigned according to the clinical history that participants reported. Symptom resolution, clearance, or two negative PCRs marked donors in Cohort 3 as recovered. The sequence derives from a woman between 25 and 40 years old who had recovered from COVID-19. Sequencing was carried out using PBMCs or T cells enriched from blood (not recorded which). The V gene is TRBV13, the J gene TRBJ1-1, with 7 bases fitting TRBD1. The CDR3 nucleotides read TGTGCCAGCCGAGTAAGAGGGGGCCTAAACACTGAAGCTTTCTTT. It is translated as CASRVRGGLNTEAFF.